This T cell receptor (beta chain) was identified during a study of blood T cell repertoires in COVID-19. Background on the study: The study drew acute and convalescent COVID-19 samples from the United States, Italy and Spain. PBMCs, B-cell-depleted T cells, or T cells provided the cDNA or gDNA that made up the material.

Original methodology: By means of reference gene primer amplification, nucleated cell counts were estimated. The protocol was immunoSEQ multiplex PCR, while the TCRdb copy is restricted to in-frame clones and leaves out a portion. The V and J calls and the clone size are those of that table, but D and trimming were determined from the DNA. Among 100,000 or so clones listed, more than 75% were seen once. V lost 5 bases to trimming and J lost 10 bases, with 15 bases between them. Germline CDR1 SEHNR, CDR2 FQNEAQ (reference sequence). CDR3 size: 14 residues. This sequence joins TRBV7-9 and TRBJ1-6; D is unresolved. The sequenced material came from peripheral blood. This receptor was taken from a human donor in a cohort sampled during active COVID-19. The CDR3 spells CASSPDLGRSPLHF. The CDR3 nucleotides read TGTGCCAGCAGCCCAGACCTAGGAAGATCACCCCTCCACTTT.